This T cell receptor beta chain was observed in a study of human T cells and chemical hapten exposure. Germline V gene data show CDR1 as SGHRS and CDR2 as YFSETQ. Unmatched junction bases numbered 4, after V lost 0 bases and J lost 1 base. The CDR3 contains 15 residues. TCRdb ran MiXCR on the RACE reads and lists one entry per CDR3 protein. The table lists 65,000 to 95,000 distinct CDR3 sequences, approximately 6.6% of them singletons. This clonotype has a count of ten or more. Sample time point: patch test 2, 6 weeks after DPC sensitization. The treatment: therapeutic diphenylcyclopropenone sensitization with weekly scalp DPC.

The source of this sequence is a woman in her 30s with alopecia areata. Some clones in this sample may be carry-over from other donors' samples. The material sequenced was whole blood, taken in connection with sensitization to the hapten diphenylcyclopropenone (DPC). The J gene is TRBJ2-7, the V gene TRBV5-1; 7 bases are a match to TRBD1. CDR3 sequence: CASSLAVTGSYEQYF. The DNA of the CDR3 is TGCGCCAGCAGCTTGGCCGTGACAGGGTCCTACGAGCAGTACTTC.